These 23 T cell receptor beta chains were sequenced from one sample in a study of beta chain features in type 1 diabetes. Study-wide points: Among all four CD4+ subsets, Type 1 diabetes patients had TCRB CDR3s that were moderately but significantly shorter.

No antigen has been assigned to these receptors. Investigators reverse transcribed all isolated RNA, so they sequenced expressed TCRB transcripts. Profiled with immunoSEQ multiplex PCR; TCRdb holds only in-frame clones, not every one. The sample carries hundreds of thousands of clones, 11% to 15% recorded once. Sequencing was done on a sample of naive CD4+ T cells from blood. These receptors all come from a man in his late teens or twenties with type 1 diabetes.

This clone occurred a few times. The CDR3 loop is CSVLRRQGPGYEQYF. The CDR3 nucleotides read TGCAGCGTTCTACGACGCCAGGGACCGGGCTACGAGCAGTACTTC. V is TRBV29-1 and J is TRBJ2-7; perhaps D is TRBD1 or TRBD2 (5 bases each). Between the trimmed V and J ends, which lost 5 bases and 3 bases, there was a span of 20 bases. The CDR3 length is 15 residues. Germline V gene data show CDR1 as SQVTM and CDR2 as ANQGSEA.

The V gene is TRBV27, the J gene TRBJ2-2, with TRBD1 matching over 9 bases. Germline CDR1 reads MNHEY; CDR2 reads SMNVEV (reference sequence). The CDR3 has 17 residues. V gave up 5 bases and J gave up 7 bases; unmatched junction bases: 14. CDR3 bases: TGTGCCAGCAGTGCGCGTCCGGACAGGGGAAGGAACGGGGAGCTGTTTTTT. It specifies CASSARPDRGRNGELFF.

The chain recombines TRBV7-9 with TRBJ2-7, with 7 bases fitting TRBD1. With V trimmed by 4 bases and J by 3 bases, 3 bases remained unmatched. This CDR3 is built from 13 residues. Germline values: CDR1 SEHNR, CDR2 FQNEAQ (reference sequence). CDR3 sequence (DNA): TGTGCCAGCAGCTCCGACAGGGTCTACGAGCAGTACTTC. Its protein is CASSSDRVYEQYF. The full variable domain, completed using reference TRBV7-9 and TRBJ2-7, is DTGVSQNPRHKITKRGQNVTFRCDPISEHNRLYWYRQTLGQGPEFLTYFQNEAQLEKSRLLSDRFSAERPKGSFSTLEIQRTEQGDSAMYLCASSSDRVYEQYFGPGTRLTVT.

This clone was counted between two and nine times. The rearrangement uses TRBV14 and TRBJ2-7; TRBD1 matches 7 bases. Per the germline V gene, CDR1 is SGHDN and CDR2 is FVKESK. V was clipped by 4 bases and J by 3 bases; unmatched bases: 6. The CDR3 loop spans 14 amino acids. The CDR3 region is CASSPTGKHYEQYF. CDR3 nucleotides: TGTGCCAGCAGCCCGACAGGGAAGCACTACGAGCAGTACTTC.

This clone was picked up a small number of times. The J gene is TRBJ1-2, the V gene TRBV6-5; weak D call: TRBD1 (6 bases). The CDR3 is made up of 13 amino acids. Germline lookup yields CDR1 MNHEY and CDR2 SVGAGI. The V gene lost 5 bases and the J gene lost 5 bases, with 12 bases spanning the gap. CDR3 residues: CASSDTGKYGYTF. Written as DNA, the CDR3 is TGTGCCAGCAGTGATACAGGGAAGTATGGCTACACCTTC.

This clone was detected a few times. This chain connects TRBV21-1 to TRBJ1-2. TRBV21-1 is listed as a pseudogene. The CDR3 covers 18 residues. CDR3 region: CASSSLWRMTAANYGYTF. As DNA, the CDR3 is TGTGCCAGCAGCTCCCTGTGGAGGATGACAGCAGCTAACTATGGCTACACCTTC.

The rearrangement joins TRBV29-1 to TRBJ2-1; 14 positions agree with TRBD2. The CDR3 is 18 amino acids. CDR1 is SQVTM and CDR2 is ANQGSEA in the germline V gene. Trimming took 6 bases from V and 0 from J; bases not matched to a gene: 10. CDR3 in DNA: TGCAGCGTCCAGTGGACTAGCGGGAGGACGAGCTCCTACAATGAGCAGTTCTTC. Translating it yields CSVQWTSGRTSSYNEQFF.

This clone was found a few times. This specimen includes other DNA sequences encoding the same CDR3. V and J are TRBV20-1 and TRBJ1-2, with unresolved D. The CDR3 totals 11 residues. With 3 bases removed from V and 1 base from J, the gap between germline ends came to 3 bases. CDR1 and CDR2 from the germline V gene are DFQATT and SNEGSKA (reference sequence). CDR3 nucleotide sequence: TGCAGTGCTAGGGATAACTATGGCTACACCTTC. This codes for CSARDNYGYTF.

Concerning this clone itself: Other nucleotide sequences from this sample produce the same CDR3. The chain uses TRBV30 and TRBJ1-2; D call uncertain. Germline values: CDR1 GTSNPN, CDR2 SVGIG (reference sequence). The CDR3 has 12 amino acids. V dropped 0 bases and J dropped 5 bases, with 7 bases sitting between them. The CDR3 DNA reads TGTGCCTGGAGTGTGCTGGGGTATGGCTACACCTTC. Its protein is CAWSVLGYGYTF.

This clone has a handful of counts. This sequence joins TRBV28 and TRBJ1-5, with D perhaps TRBD1 (6 bases). Germline V gene data show CDR1 as MDHEN and CDR2 as SYDVKM. The CDR3 is made up of 16 amino acids. The V gene lost 7 bases and the J gene lost 7 bases, with 23 bases spanning the gap. The CDR3 sequence: CASTASPGQGRQPQHF. CDR3 bases: TGTGCCAGCACAGCCAGCCCCGGGCAGGGGAGACAGCCCCAGCATTTT. Supplemented by reference TRBV28 and TRBJ1-5, the full variable domain reads DVKVTQSSRYLVKRTGEKVFLECVQDMDHENMFWYRQDPGLGLRLIYFSYDVKMKEKGDIPEGYSVSREKKERFSLILESASTNQTSMYLCASTASPGQGRQPQHFGDGTRLSIL.

This clone was counted between two and nine times. This sequence joins TRBV2 and TRBJ2-1; D may be TRBD1 (6 bases). V lost 4 bases and J lost 2, with 12 bases in between. CDR3 length: 15 residues. Germline V CDR1 and CDR2: SNHLY, FYNNEI. As DNA, the CDR3 is TGTGCCAGCAGTGGTGGACAGCCCGCCTACAATGAGCAGTTCTTC. Protein sequence: CASSGGQPAYNEQFF.

The chain is built from TRBV9 and TRBJ2-3, with 7 positions matching TRBD2. J was trimmed by 3 bases and V by 8 bases; bases with no gene match: 9. Germline CDR1 and CDR2: SGDLS and YYNGEE. The CDR3 is 14 amino acids. The CDR3 sequence: CARVTSAPTDTQYF. In nucleotides, the CDR3 is TGTGCCAGGGTAACTAGCGCCCCTACAGATACGCAGTATTTT.

The rearrangement joins TRBV5-1 to TRBJ2-3, with 11 bases fitting TRBD2. With 0 bases clipped from V and 2 bases from J, the junction kept 2 bases outside the gene matches. Germline CDR1 is SGHRS and CDR2 is YFSETQ. CDR3 length equals 16 residues. The chain's CDR3 is CASSLGGLADTDTQYF. The CDR3 nucleotides are TGCGCCAGCAGCTTGGGGGGACTAGCGGACACAGATACGCAGTATTTT.

Concerning this clone itself: In the same sample, other DNA sequences code for this CDR3. The J gene is TRBJ2-7, the V gene TRBV28; possibly TRBD1 for D (5 bases). Germline CDR1 reads MDHEN; CDR2 reads SYDVKM. V was cut by 2 bases and J by 3 bases, with 8 bases left in between. The CDR3 has 13 residues. The CDR3 coding sequence is TGTGCCAGCAGTTTAACAGGTTACTACGAGCAGTACTTC. Translated, it gives CASSLTGYYEQYF.

This clone was picked up a small number of times. V is TRBV9 and J is TRBJ2-3, with D possibly being TRBD2 (7 bases). Trimming pared 2 bases from V and 5 bases from J, leaving 15 bases between. There are 15 residues in the CDR3. Germline-derived CDR1 and CDR2 are SGDLS and YYNGEE. The DNA for the CDR3 is TGTGCCAGCAGCGTCGGCGGGGGCACGGGAGATACGCAGTATTTT. Translation: CASSVGGGTGDTQYF.

This chain joins TRBV2 and TRBJ2-7; possibly TRBD1 for D (5 bases). CDR1 SNHLY and CDR2 FYNNEI come from the germline V gene. The CDR3 is 14 residues long. Trimming shortened V by 4 bases and J by 0 bases, and 10 bases separated the two germline ends. This chain's CDR3 is CASSVQGSSYEQYF. In nucleotides, the CDR3 is TGTGCCAGCAGTGTGCAGGGCAGCTCCTACGAGCAGTACTTC.

This clone was seen more than once but under ten times. This chain joins TRBV18 and TRBJ2-1, with TRBD2 identical over 10 bases. Germline V gene lookup returns CDR1 KGHSH and CDR2 LQKENI. Trimming took 2 bases from V and 8 from J; bases not matched to a gene: 6. The CDR3 consists of 15 residues. Here the CDR3 reads CASSPGSGRLDEQFF. The CDR3 DNA follows: TGTGCCAGCTCACCAGGTAGCGGGAGGTTGGATGAGCAGTTCTTC. Drawing the rest from reference TRBV18 and TRBJ2-1, the complete variable domain is NAGVMQNPRHLVRRRGQEARLRCSPMKGHSHVYWYRQLPEEGLKFMVYLQKENIIDESGMPKERFSAEFPKEGPSILRIQQVVRGDSAAYFCASSPGSGRLDEQFFGPGTRLTVL.

This clone was detected a few times. This sample also contains other DNA sequences that code for the same CDR3. Here the CDR3 reads CASSLVENTEAFF. In DNA form, the CDR3 reads TGTGCCAGCAGCTTAGTTGAGAACACTGAAGCTTTCTTT. The chain has TRBV7-9 and TRBJ1-1; no firm D call. The V end was cut by 1 base, the J end by 1 base, with 4 bases between. Per the germline V gene, CDR1 is SEHNR and CDR2 is FQNEAQ (reference sequence). The CDR3 contains 13 residues.

Only a few counts were recorded for this clone. V is TRBV6-5 and J is TRBJ1-3, with D unresolved. Trimming took 5 bases from V and 1 from J, leaving 3 bases between them. The CDR3 is 12 residues long. Germline CDR1 MNHEY, CDR2 SVGAGI. CDR3 region: CASSPSGNTIYF. The CDR3 bases are TGTGCCAGCAGTCCTTCTGGAAACACCATATATTTT.

J is TRBJ2-5 and V is TRBV25-1; D not resolved. The CDR3 totals 13 residues. Trimming stripped 2 bases from V and 5 bases from J, with 9 bases between. Germline CDR1 MGHDK, CDR2 SYGVNS. DNA of the CDR3: TGTGCCAGCAGTGAAGGTAGACGCGAGACCCAGTACTTC. This encodes CASSEGRRETQYF. The variable domain in full, with the rest retrieved from reference TRBV25-1 and TRBJ2-5, is EADIYQTPRYLVIGTGKKITLECSQTMGHDKMYWYQQDPGMELHLIHYSYGVNSTEKGDLSSESTVSRIRTEHFPLTLESARPSHTSQYLCASSEGRRETQYFGPGTRLLVL.

This chain connects TRBV25-1 to TRBJ2-5; 12 bases line up with TRBD1. Trimming cost V 6 bases and J 4 bases; bases outside gene matches: 15. Germline lookup yields CDR1 MGHDK and CDR2 SYGVNS. The CDR3 spans 18 residues. CDR3 bases: TGTGCCAGCAGACCCACTGAGGGACAGGGGGCTCGATTAGAGACCCAGTACTTC. Its translation: CASRPTEGQGARLETQYF.

This clone was picked up a small number of times. The chain combines TRBV6-5 with TRBJ2-3, with D possibly being TRBD1 (6 bases). Deletions cut 0 bases from V and 6 bases from J, with 13 bases between. CDR1 and CDR2 (germline): MNHEY, SVGAGI. CDR3 length equals 15 residues. CDR3 DNA sequence: TGTGCCAGCAGTTACTCGCGGGCCCAGGGGGATACGCAGTATTTT. This encodes CASSYSRAQGDTQYF.

The rearrangement joins TRBV7-2 to TRBJ2-7, with 7 bases that match TRBD1. V dropped 5 bases and J dropped 2; count of bases not matched to a gene: 9. The CDR3 is 15 amino acids. Germline assignment: CDR1 SGHTA and CDR2 FQGNSA. In nucleotides, the CDR3 is TGTGCCAGCAGCATTAGGGACAGCGAAGCCTACGAGCAGTACTTC. It specifies CASSIRDSEAYEQYF.